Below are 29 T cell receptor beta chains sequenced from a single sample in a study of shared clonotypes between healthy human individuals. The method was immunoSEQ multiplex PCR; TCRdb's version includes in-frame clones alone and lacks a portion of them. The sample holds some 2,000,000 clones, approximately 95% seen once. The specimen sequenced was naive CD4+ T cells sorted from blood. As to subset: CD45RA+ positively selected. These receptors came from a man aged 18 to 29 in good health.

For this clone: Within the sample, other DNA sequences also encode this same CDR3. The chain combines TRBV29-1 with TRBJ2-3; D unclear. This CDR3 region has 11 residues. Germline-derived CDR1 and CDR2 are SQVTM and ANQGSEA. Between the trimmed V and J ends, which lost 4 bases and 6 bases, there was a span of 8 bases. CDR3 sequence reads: CSVGWRDTQYF. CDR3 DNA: TGCAGCGTTGGGTGGCGGGATACGCAGTATTTT.

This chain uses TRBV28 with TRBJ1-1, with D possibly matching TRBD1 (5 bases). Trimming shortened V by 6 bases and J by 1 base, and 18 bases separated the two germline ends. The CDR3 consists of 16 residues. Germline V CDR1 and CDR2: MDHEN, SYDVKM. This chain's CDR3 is CASSESGGWGNTEAFF. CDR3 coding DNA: TGTGCCAGCAGCGAAAGTGGGGGGTGGGGGAACACTGAAGCTTTCTTT.

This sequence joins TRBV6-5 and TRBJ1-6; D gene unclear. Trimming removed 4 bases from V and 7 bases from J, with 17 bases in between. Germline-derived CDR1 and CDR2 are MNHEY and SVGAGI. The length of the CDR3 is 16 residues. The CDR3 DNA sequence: TGTGCCAGCAGTTGGTCCGGGAGCACACCAAATTCACCCCTCCACTTT. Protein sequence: CASSWSGSTPNSPLHF.

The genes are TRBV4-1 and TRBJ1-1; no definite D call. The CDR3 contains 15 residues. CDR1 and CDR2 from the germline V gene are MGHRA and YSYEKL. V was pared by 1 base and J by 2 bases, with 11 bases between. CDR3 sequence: CASSQGEIVNTEAFF. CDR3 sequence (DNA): TGCGCCAGCAGCCAAGGAGAGATAGTAAACACTGAAGCTTTCTTT.

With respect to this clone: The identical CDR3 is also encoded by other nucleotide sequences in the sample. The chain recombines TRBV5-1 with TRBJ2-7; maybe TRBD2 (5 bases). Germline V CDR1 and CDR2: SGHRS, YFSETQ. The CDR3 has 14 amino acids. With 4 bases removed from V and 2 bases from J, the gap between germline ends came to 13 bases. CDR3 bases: TGCGCCAGCAGCCTGGAGGCTACGGCCTACGAGCAGTACTTC. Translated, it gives CASSLEATAYEQYF.

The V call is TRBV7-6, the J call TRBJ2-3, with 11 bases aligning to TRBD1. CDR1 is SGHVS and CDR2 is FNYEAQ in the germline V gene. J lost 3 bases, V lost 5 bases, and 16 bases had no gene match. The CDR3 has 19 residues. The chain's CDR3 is CASSPSPRGGTGGTDTQYF. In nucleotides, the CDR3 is TGTGCCAGCAGCCCTTCACCCCGGGGGGGGACAGGGGGAACAGATACGCAGTATTTT.

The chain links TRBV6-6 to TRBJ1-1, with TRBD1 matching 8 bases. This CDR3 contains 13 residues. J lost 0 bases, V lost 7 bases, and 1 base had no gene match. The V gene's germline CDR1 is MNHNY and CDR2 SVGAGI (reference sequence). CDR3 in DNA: TGTGCCAGCAAGACAGGGGTGAACACTGAAGCTTTCTTT. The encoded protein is CASKTGVNTEAFF.

CDR3 sequence: CATQSSRDGGYTF. The CDR3 nucleotides read TGTGCCACACAGAGCTCGCGAGATGGAGGCTACACCTTC. The V and J genes are TRBV6-4 and TRBJ1-2; D is ambiguous. V dropped 10 bases and J dropped 8 bases, with 20 bases sitting between them. Germline values: CDR1 MRHNA, CDR2 SNTAGT. The CDR3 runs to 13 residues.

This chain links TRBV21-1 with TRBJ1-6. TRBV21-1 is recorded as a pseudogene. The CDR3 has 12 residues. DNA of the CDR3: TGTGCCAGCAGCAGGGATAATTCACCCCTCCACTTT. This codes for CASSRDNSPLHF.

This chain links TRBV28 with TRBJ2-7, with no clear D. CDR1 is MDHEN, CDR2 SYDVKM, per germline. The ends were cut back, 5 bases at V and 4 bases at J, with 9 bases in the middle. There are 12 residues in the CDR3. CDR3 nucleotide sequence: TGTGCCAGCAGTCCTGTCCTGTACGAGCAGTACTTC. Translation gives CASSPVLYEQYF.

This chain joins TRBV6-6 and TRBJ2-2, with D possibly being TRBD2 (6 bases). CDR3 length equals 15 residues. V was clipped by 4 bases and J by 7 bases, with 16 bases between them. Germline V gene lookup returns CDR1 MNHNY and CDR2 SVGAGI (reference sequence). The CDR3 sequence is CASSLVTGVGGELFF. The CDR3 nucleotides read TGTGCCAGCAGTTTAGTCACGGGGGTGGGCGGGGAGCTGTTTTTT.

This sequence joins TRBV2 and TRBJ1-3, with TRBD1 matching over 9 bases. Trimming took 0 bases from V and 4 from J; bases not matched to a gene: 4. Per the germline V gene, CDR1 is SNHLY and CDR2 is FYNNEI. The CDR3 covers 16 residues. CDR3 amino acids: CASSEAGTGNGNTIYF. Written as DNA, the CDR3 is TGTGCCAGCAGTGAAGCGGGGACAGGGAACGGAAACACCATATATTTT.

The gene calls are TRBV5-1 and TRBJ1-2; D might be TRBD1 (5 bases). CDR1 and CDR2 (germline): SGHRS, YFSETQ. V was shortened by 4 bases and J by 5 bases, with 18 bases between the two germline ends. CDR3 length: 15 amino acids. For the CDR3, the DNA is TGCGCCAGCAGCCCTTTGGGGCAGGAGGGTTATGGCTACACCTTC. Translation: CASSPLGQEGYGYTF.

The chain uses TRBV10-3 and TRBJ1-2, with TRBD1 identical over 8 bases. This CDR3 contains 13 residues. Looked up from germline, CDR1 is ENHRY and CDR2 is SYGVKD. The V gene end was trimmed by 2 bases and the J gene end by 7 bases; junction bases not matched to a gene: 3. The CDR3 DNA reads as TGTGCCATCAGTGAGACAGGGGGATCTGGCTACACCTTC. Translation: CAISETGGSGYTF.

The CDR3 coding sequence is TGCGCCAGCAGCCAAGAATTAATAGGGCCGATTTTCGGGTCACCCCTCCACTTT. Its protein product is CASSQELIGPIFGSPLHF. This chain uses TRBV4-1 with TRBJ1-6; no clear D gene. The V gene's germline CDR1 is MGHRA and CDR2 YSYEKL. This CDR3 region has 18 residues. V lost 0 bases and J lost 10, with 22 bases in between.

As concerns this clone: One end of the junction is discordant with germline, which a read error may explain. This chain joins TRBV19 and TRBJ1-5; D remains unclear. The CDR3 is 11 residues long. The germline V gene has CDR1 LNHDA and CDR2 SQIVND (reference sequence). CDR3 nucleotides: TGTGCCAGTGGTATGGAACAGCCCCAGCATTTT. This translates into CASGMEQPQHF.

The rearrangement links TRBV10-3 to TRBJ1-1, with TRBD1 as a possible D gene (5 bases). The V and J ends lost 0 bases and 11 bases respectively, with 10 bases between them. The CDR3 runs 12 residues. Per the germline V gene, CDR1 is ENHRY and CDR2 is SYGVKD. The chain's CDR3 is CAISESGGGAFF. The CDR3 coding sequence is TGTGCCATCAGTGAGTCGGGCGGGGGGGCTTTCTTT.

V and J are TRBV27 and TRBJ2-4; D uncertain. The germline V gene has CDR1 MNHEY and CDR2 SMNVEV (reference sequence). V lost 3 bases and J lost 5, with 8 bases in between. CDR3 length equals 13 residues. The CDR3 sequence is CASSFGTENIQYF. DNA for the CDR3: TGTGCCAGCAGTTTTGGCACAGAAAACATTCAGTACTTC.

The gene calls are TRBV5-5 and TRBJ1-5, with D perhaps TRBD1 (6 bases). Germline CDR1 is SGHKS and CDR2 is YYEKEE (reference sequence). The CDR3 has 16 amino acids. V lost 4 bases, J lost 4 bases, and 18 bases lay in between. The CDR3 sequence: CASSHGVQGPNQPQHF. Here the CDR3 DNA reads TGTGCCAGCAGCCACGGGGTACAGGGCCCAAATCAGCCCCAGCATTTT.

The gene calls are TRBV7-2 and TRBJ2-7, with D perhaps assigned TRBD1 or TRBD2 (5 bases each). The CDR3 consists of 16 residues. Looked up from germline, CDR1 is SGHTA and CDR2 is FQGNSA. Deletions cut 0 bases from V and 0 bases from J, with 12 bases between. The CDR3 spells CASSLAYGTVSYEQYF. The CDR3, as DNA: TGTGCCAGCAGCTTAGCGTACGGGACCGTCTCCTACGAGCAGTACTTC. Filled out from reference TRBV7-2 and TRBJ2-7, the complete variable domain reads GAGVSQSPSNKVTEKGKDVELRCDPISGHTALYWYRQSLGQGLEFLIYFQGNSAPDKSGLPSDRFSAERTGGSVSTLTIQRTQQEDSAVYLCASSLAYGTVSYEQYFGPGTRLTVT.

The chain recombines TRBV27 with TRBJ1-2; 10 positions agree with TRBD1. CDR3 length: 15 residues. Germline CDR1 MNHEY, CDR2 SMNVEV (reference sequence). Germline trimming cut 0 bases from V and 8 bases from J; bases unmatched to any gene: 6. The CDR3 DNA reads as TGTGCCAGCAGTTTATCGGGACAGGGGTTACGCGGCTACACCTTC. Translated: CASSLSGQGLRGYTF.

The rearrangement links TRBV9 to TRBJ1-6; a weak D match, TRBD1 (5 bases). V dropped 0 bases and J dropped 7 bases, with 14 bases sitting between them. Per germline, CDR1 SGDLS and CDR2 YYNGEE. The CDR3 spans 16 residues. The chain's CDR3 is CASSVASGFKNSPLHF. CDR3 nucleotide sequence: TGTGCCAGCAGCGTAGCTTCAGGGTTTAAGAATTCACCCCTCCACTTT. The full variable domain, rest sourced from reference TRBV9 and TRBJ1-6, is DSGVTQTPKHLITATGQRVTLRCSPRSGDLSVYWYQQSLDQGLQFLIQYYNGEERAKGNILERFSAQQFPDLHSELNLSSLELGDSALYFCASSVASGFKNSPLHFGNGTRLTVT.

For the CDR3, the DNA is TGCGCCAGCAGCCTACTCAGGGCCCGTCCGTACCTGGCCAAAAACATTCAGTACTTC. It translates to CASSLLRARPYLAKNIQYF. The chain couples TRBV4-1 to TRBJ2-4; D may be TRBD1 (5 bases). The CDR3 covers 19 residues. V was pared by 4 bases and J by 1 base, with 23 bases between. In germline, CDR1 is MGHRA, CDR2 YSYEKL.

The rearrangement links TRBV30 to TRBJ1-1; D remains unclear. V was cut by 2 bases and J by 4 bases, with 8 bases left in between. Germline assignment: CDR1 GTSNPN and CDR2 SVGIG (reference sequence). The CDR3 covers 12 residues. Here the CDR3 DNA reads TGTGCCTGGAGTCCAAGTTTCACTGAAGCTTTCTTT. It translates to CAWSPSFTEAFF.

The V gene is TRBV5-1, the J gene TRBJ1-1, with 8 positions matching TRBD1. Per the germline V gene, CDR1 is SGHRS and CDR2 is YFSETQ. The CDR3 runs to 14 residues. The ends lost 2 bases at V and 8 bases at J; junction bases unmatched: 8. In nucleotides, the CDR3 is TGCGCCAGCAGCTTTACAGGACAGGGCCTAGAAGCTTTCTTT. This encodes CASSFTGQGLEAFF.

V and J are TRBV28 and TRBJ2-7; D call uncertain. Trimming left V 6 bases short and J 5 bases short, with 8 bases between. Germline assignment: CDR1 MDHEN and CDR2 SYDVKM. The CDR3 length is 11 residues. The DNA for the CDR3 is TGTGCCAGCAGAACGGCCGACGAGCAGTACTTC. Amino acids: CASRTADEQYF.

The CDR3 spells CASSEETVVGEQYF. The CDR3 nucleotides read TGTGCCAGCAGTGAGGAGACAGTCGTCGGCGAGCAGTACTTC. This chain connects TRBV2 to TRBJ2-7; D possibly corresponds to TRBD1 (5 bases). With 3 bases removed from V and 6 bases from J, the gap between germline ends came to 15 bases. This CDR3 is 14 amino acids long. The germline V gene has CDR1 SNHLY and CDR2 FYNNEI.

The CDR3 protein is CASSPEGDTQYF. For the CDR3, the DNA is TGTGCCAGCAGCCCAGAGGGGGATACGCAGTATTTT. The chain recombines TRBV7-2 with TRBJ2-3, with D possibly called TRBD1 or TRBD2 (5 bases each). CDR3 length: 12 residues. Germline loops: CDR1 SGHTA, CDR2 FQGNSA. Trimming took 5 bases from V and 6 from J, leaving 9 bases between them.

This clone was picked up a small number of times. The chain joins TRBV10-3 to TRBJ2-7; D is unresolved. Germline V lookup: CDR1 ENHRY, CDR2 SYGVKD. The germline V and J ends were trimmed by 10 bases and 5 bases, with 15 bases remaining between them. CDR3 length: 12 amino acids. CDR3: CASTAAEHEQYF. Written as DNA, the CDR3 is TGTGCCAGCACGGCCGCGGAACACGAGCAGTACTTC.